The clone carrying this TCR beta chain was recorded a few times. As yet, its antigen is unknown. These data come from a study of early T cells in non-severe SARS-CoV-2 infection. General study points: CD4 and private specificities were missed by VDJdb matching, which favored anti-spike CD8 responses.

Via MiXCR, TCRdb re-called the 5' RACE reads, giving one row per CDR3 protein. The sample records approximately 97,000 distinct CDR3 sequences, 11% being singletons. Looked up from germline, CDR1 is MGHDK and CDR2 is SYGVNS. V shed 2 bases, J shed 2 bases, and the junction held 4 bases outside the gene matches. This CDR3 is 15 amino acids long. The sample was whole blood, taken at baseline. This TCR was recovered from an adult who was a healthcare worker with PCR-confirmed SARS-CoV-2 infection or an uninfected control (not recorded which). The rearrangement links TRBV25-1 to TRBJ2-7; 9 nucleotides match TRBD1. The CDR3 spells CASSEPRQGAYEQYF. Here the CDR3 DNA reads TGTGCCAGCAGTGAACCCAGACAGGGGGCCTACGAGCAGTACTTC.